The 16 T cell receptor beta chains presented below share a single source sample, sequenced in a study of CD8+ T cells in alopecia areata. Treatment defined: oral pan-JAK inhibitor, 5-10 mg twice daily. Extraction and reverse transcription of RNA yielded cDNA as the sequencing template. This table comes from immunoSEQ multiplex PCR, and its TCRdb copy is limited to in-frame clones, with some not included. The data show about 170,000 clones, with roughly 58% seen just once and under 20% held by the top ten. This sample comprised CD4+ T cells sorted from blood, obtained at approximately week 56, from a patient treated with tofacitinib. The receptors come from a human donor with alopecia areata.

This chain uses TRBV27 with TRBJ2-1; TRBD2 might be the D (5 bases). The germline V and J ends were trimmed by 1 base and 6 bases, with 10 bases remaining between them. CDR3 length: 14 amino acids. Germline loops: CDR1 MNHEY, CDR2 SMNVEV (reference sequence). CDR3 sequence reads: CASSLYAGLNEQFF. The CDR3 DNA sequence: TGTGCCAGCAGTTTATACGCCGGACTCAATGAGCAGTTCTTC.

This chain connects TRBV23-1 to TRBJ1-1; no clear D gene. TRBV23-1 is known as an ORF, though its function is uncertain. This CDR3 spans 12 amino acids. Trimming pared 7 bases from V and 4 bases from J, leaving 10 bases between. CDR3 nucleotide sequence: TGCGCCAGCAATTCAAGGGTCACTGAAGCTTTCTTT. Protein sequence: CASNSRVTEAFF.

The CDR3 DNA follows: TGTGCCACCAAGGGGCTTCTTCTCTCTGGGGCCAACGTCCTGACTTTC. Protein sequence: CATKGLLLSGANVLTF. V and J are TRBV15 and TRBJ2-6; TRBD1 is a possible D gene (5 bases). The CDR3 contains 16 residues. Trimming cost V 7 bases and J 0 bases, with 13 bases left between them. Germline loops: CDR1 LNHNV, CDR2 YYDKDF (reference sequence).

V usage is TRBV29-1 and J usage is TRBJ1-2; D not certain. CDR1 and CDR2 (germline): SQVTM, ANQGSEA. CDR3 length: 12 residues. The V end lost 5 bases, the J end lost 8 bases, and 15 bases lay between the germline ends. The CDR3 reads CSVSFWGSGYTF. DNA for the CDR3: TGCAGCGTTTCTTTCTGGGGTTCGGGCTACACCTTC.

This chain links TRBV30 with TRBJ2-7, with 10 nucleotides matching TRBD2. The CDR3 has 16 residues. J lost 2 bases, V lost 0 bases, and 7 bases had no gene match. Germline V gives CDR1 GTSNPN, CDR2 SVGIG (reference sequence). CDR3 nucleotide sequence: TGTGCCTGGAGTGTTACCAGCGGGGGGGTGGCCTACGAGCAGTACTTC. Translating gives CAWSVTSGGVAYEQYF.

As DNA, the CDR3 is TGCGCCAGCAGCTTGGGCATGCTGGCAGGGCAAGAGACCCAGTACTTC. Its protein product is CASSLGMLAGQETQYF. The chain has TRBV5-1 and TRBJ2-5, with TRBD1 as a possible D gene (5 bases). This CDR3 region has 16 residues. Deletions cut 0 bases from V and 2 bases from J, with 14 bases between. Per germline, CDR1 SGHRS and CDR2 YFSETQ.

The genes are TRBV29-1 and TRBJ1-1, with a tentative D call TRBD1 (5 bases). V lost 6 bases to trimming and J lost 10 bases, with 15 bases between them. Germline lookup yields CDR1 SQVTM and CDR2 ANQGSEA. There are 11 residues in the CDR3. CDR3 sequence: CSVLGTRGAFF. DNA of the CDR3: TGCAGCGTCCTTGGGACTCGGGGAGCTTTCTTT.

The chain recombines TRBV7-9 with TRBJ2-2, with 13 bases matching TRBD2. Germline V lookup: CDR1 SEHNR, CDR2 FQNEAQ (reference sequence). Trimming at V came to 3 bases and at J to 3 bases, leaving 10 bases not matched to a gene. This CDR3 comprises 19 residues. The CDR3 is CASSFLGLAGSIDTGELFF. The DNA for the CDR3 is TGTGCCAGCAGCTTCTTGGGACTAGCGGGGTCCATAGACACCGGGGAGCTGTTTTTT.

This clone showed up just a few times. The chain combines TRBV28 with TRBJ1-1; D is unclear. V dropped 7 bases and J dropped 0 bases, with 9 bases sitting between them. There are 13 residues in the CDR3. The germline V gene encodes CDR1 MDHEN and CDR2 SYDVKM. CDR3 sequence (DNA): TGTGCCAGCATCATGGGCTTGAACACTGAAGCTTTCTTT. The encoded protein is CASIMGLNTEAFF.

The V gene is TRBV29-1, the J gene TRBJ1-5, with D uncertain. Germline V gives CDR1 SQVTM, CDR2 ANQGSEA. The CDR3 runs 13 residues. The V gene lost 4 bases and the J gene lost 0 bases, with 7 bases spanning the gap. CDR3 in DNA: TGCAGCGTTGCGGCGGCTAGCAATCAGCCCCAGCATTTT. Translating gives CSVAAASNQPQHF.

This chain links TRBV29-1 with TRBJ2-2; TRBD1 agrees at 8 bases. Trimming at V came to 5 bases and at J to 1 base, leaving 18 bases not matched to a gene. The germline V gene encodes CDR1 SQVTM and CDR2 ANQGSEA. The CDR3 covers 19 residues. CDR3: CSVYSPGQALLGNTGELFF. DNA of the CDR3: TGCAGCGTTTACAGTCCGGGACAGGCGCTCCTCGGGAACACCGGGGAGCTGTTTTTT.

The V call is TRBV29-1, the J call TRBJ2-3, with D possibly TRBD1 on 7 matching bases. The length of the CDR3 is 12 residues. Germline V gene sequence: CDR1 SQVTM, CDR2 ANQGSEA. Trimming left V 8 bases short and J 8 bases short, with 17 bases between. This CDR3 is CSSLQGGVTQYF. The CDR3, as DNA: TGCAGCTCCCTCCAGGGGGGAGTTACGCAGTATTTT.

To note about this clone: The sample contains more than one DNA sequence encoding this CDR3. J is TRBJ2-7 and V is TRBV29-1; no definite D call. Trimming left V 5 bases short and J 4 bases short, with 9 bases between. This CDR3 region has 11 residues. The germline gives CDR1 SQVTM, CDR2 ANQGSEA. The chain's CDR3 is CSVTDGYEQYF. As DNA, the CDR3 is TGCAGCGTTACAGACGGTTACGAGCAGTACTTC.

The rearrangement joins TRBV7-9 to TRBJ1-1; D is unresolved. This CDR3 contains 11 residues. The ends were cut back, 11 bases at V and 4 bases at J, with 11 bases in the middle. Germline V gene data show CDR1 as SEHNR and CDR2 as FQNEAQ (reference sequence). This CDR3 reads CALAVGTEAFF. CDR3 nucleotide sequence: TGTGCCTTAGCCGTCGGCACTGAAGCTTTCTTT.

J is TRBJ2-7 and V is TRBV28, with TRBD1 matching 7 bases. Trimming cost V 5 bases and J 2 bases; bases outside gene matches: 12. This CDR3 is 16 amino acids long. Germline CDR1 MDHEN, CDR2 SYDVKM. The CDR3 DNA reads as TGTGCCAGCAGTCCCGTAGGGACAGTAATAACCTACGAGCAGTACTTC. Its translation: CASSPVGTVITYEQYF.

This chain joins TRBV15 and TRBJ2-1, with D possibly matching TRBD1 (6 bases). This CDR3 is built from 12 residues. The V and J ends lost 7 bases and 6 bases respectively, with 10 bases between them. Germline CDR1 LNHNV, CDR2 YYDKDF (reference sequence). CDR3 sequence reads: CATTQGGNEQFF. CDR3 bases: TGTGCCACCACCCAAGGGGGCAATGAGCAGTTCTTC.